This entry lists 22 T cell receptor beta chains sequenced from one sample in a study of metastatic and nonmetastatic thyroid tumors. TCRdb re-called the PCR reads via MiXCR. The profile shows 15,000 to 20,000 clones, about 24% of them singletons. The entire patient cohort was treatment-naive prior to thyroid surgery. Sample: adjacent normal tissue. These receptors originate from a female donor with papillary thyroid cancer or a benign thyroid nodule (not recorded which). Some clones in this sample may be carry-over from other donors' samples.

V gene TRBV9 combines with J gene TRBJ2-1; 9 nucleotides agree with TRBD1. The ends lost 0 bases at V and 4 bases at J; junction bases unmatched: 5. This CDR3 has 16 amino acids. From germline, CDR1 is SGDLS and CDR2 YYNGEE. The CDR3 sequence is CASSVAGQGFYNEQFF. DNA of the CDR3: TGTGCCAGCAGCGTAGCGGGACAGGGTTTTTACAATGAGCAGTTCTTC. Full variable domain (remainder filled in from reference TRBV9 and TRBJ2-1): DSGVTQTPKHLITATGQRVTLRCSPRSGDLSVYWYQQSLDQGLQFLIQYYNGEERAKGNILERFSAQQFPDLHSELNLSSLELGDSALYFCASSVAGQGFYNEQFFGPGTRLTVL.

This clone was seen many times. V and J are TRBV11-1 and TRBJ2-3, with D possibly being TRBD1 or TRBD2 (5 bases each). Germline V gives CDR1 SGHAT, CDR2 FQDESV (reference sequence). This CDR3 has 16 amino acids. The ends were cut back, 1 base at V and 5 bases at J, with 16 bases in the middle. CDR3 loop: CASSLGGNRMGDTQYF. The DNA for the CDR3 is TGTGCCAGCAGCTTAGGGGGGAACAGGATGGGAGATACGCAGTATTTT. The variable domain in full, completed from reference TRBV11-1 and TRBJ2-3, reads EAEVAQSPRYKITEKSQAVAFWCDPISGHATLYWYRQILGQGPELLVQFQDESVVDDSQLPKDRFSAERLKGVDSTLKIQPAELGDSAMYLCASSLGGNRMGDTQYFGPGTRLTVL.

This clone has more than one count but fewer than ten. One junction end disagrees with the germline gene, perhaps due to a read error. The CDR3 DNA reads as TGTGCCAACAGCTTTTTAGGGGCTATGGATGGCTACACATTC. Amino acids: CANSFLGAMDGYTF. The chain uses TRBV27 and TRBJ1-2, with D possibly TRBD1 on 5 matching bases. The CDR3 covers 14 residues. Per germline, CDR1 MNHEY and CDR2 SMNVEV (reference sequence).

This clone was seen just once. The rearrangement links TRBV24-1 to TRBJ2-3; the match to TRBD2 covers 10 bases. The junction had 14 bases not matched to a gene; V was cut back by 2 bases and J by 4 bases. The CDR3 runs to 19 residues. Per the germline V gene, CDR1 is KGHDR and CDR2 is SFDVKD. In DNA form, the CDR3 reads TGTGCCACCAGTGATTCGAGGGGCTCTAGCGGGAGAATGCCAGATACGCAGTATTTT. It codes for CATSDSRGSSGRMPDTQYF.

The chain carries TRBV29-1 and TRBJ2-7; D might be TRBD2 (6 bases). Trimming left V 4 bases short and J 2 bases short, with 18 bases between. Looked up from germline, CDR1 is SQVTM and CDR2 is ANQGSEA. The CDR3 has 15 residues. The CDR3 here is CSVVGVGLLAYEQYF. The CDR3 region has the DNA TGCAGCGTTGTGGGGGTTGGACTATTGGCCTACGAGCAGTACTTC.

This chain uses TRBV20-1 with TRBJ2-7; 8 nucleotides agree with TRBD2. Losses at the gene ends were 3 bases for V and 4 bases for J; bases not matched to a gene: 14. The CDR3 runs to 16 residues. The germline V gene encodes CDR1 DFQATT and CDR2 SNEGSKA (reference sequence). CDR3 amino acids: CSARSCGAGVEYEQYF. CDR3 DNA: TGCAGTGCTAGGTCGTGCGGAGCGGGAGTTGAATACGAGCAGTACTTC.

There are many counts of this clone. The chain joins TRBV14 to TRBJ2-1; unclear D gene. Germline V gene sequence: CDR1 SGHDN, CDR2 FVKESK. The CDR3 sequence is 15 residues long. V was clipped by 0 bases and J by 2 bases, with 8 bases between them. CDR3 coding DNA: TGTGCCAGCAGCCAAGAGCCGGGCCCCTACAATGAGCAGTTCTTC. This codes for CASSQEPGPYNEQFF.

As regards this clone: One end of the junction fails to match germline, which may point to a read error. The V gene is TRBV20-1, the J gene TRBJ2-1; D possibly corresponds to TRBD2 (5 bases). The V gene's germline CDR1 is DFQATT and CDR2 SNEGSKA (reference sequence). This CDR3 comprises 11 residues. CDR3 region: CSTRERNEQFF. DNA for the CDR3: TGCAGTACTAGAGAGCGTAATGAGCAGTTCTTC.

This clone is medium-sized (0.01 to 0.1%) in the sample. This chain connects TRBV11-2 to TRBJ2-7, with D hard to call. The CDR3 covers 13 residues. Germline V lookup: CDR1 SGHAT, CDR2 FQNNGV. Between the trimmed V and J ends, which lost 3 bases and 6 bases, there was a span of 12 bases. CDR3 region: CASSFSIRSEQYF. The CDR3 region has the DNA TGTGCCAGCAGCTTTTCGATCAGGAGCGAGCAGTACTTC. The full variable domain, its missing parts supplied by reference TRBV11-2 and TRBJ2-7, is EAGVAQSPRYKIIEKRQSVAFWCNPISGHATLYWYQQILGQGPKLLIQFQNNGVVDDSQLPKDRFSAERLKGVDSTLKIQPAKLEDSAVYLCASSFSIRSEQYFGPGTRLTVT.

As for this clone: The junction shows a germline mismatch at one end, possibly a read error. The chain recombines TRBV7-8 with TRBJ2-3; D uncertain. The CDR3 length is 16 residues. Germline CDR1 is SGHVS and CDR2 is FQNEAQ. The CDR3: CACSLPRQQAGDTQYF. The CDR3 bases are TGTGCCTGCAGCTTACCCCGCCAGCAAGCAGGTGATACGCAGTATTTT.

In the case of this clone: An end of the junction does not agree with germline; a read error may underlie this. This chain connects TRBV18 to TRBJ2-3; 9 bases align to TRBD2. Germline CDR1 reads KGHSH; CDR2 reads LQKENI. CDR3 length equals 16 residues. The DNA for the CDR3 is TGTGCCAGCTCACCTCTCCTTAGCGGGAGCACAGATACACAGTATTTT. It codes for CASSPLLSGSTDTQYF.

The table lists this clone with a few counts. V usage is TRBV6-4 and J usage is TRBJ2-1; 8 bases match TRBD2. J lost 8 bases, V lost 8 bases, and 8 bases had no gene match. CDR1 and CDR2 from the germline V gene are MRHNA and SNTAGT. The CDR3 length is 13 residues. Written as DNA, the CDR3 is TGTGCCAGCGGTGGCCCGGGAGGGTATGAGCAGTTCTTC. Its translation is CASGGPGGYEQFF.

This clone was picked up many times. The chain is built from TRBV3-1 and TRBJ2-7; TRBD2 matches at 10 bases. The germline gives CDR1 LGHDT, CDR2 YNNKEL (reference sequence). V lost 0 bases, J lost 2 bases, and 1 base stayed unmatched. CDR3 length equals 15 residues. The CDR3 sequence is CASSQDLAGAYEQYF. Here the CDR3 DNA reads TGTGCCAGCAGCCAAGATCTAGCGGGAGCCTACGAGCAGTACTTC.

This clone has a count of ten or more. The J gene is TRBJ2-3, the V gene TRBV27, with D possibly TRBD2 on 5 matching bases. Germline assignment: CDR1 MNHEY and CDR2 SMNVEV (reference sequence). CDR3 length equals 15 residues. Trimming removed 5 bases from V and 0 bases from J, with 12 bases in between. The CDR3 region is CASSGGGSSTDTQYF. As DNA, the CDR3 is TGTGCCAGCAGTGGAGGCGGATCTAGCACAGATACGCAGTATTTT.

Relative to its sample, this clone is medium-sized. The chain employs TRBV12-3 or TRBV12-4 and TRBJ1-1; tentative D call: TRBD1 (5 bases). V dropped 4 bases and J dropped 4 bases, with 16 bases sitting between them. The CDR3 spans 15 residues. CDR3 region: CASSSRGGFSTEAFF. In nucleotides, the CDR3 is TGTGCCAGCAGTTCCCGCGGGGGGTTCTCCACTGAAGCTTTCTTT.

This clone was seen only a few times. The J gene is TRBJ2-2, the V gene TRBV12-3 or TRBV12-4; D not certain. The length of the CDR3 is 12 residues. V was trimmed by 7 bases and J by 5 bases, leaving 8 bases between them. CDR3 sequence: CASIPQTGELFF. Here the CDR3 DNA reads TGTGCCAGCATTCCCCAAACCGGGGAGCTGTTTTTT.

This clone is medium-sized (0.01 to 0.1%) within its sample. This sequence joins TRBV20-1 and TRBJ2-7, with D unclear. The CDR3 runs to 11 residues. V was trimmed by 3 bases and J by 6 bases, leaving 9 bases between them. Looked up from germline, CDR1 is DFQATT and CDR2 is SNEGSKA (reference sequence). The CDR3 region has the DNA TGCAGTGCTAGGGAGCAGGCCGAGCAGTACTTC. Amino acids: CSAREQAEQYF.

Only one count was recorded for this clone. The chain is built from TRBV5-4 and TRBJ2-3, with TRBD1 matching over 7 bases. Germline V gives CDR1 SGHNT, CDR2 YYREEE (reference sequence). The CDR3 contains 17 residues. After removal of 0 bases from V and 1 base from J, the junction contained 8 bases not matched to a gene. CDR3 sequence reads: CASSLGGGFVGTDTQYF. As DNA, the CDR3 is TGTGCCAGCAGCTTGGGAGGGGGCTTTGTGGGCACAGATACGCAGTATTTT.

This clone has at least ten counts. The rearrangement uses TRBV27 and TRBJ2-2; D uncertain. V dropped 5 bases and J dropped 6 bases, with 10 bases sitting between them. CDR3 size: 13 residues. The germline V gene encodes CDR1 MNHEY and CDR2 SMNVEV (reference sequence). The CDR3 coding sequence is TGTGCCAGCAGTGTCGATTGGTCCGGGGAGCTGTTTTTT. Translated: CASSVDWSGELFF.

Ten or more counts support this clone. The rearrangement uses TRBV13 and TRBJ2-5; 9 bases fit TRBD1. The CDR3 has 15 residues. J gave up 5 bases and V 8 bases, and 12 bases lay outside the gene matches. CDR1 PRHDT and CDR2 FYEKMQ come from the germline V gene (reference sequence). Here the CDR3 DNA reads TGTGCCAGCGAAATTCCCGGGACAGGGACCGAGACCCAGTACTTC. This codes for CASEIPGTGTETQYF.

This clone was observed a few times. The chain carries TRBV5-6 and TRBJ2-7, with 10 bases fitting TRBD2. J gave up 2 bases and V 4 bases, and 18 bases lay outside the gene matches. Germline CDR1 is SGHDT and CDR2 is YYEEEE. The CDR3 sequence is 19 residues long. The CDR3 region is CASSPDSRTSGLAPYEQYF. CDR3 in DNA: TGTGCCAGCAGCCCCGATTCCCGGACGTCGGGACTAGCGCCCTACGAGCAGTACTTC.

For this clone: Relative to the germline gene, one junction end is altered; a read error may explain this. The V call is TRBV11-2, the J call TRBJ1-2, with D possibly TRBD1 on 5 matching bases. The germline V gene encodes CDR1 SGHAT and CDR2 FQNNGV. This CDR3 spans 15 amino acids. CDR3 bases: TGTGCCAACAGCTTAGTCCCCGACAGAAACTATGGCTACACCTTC. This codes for CANSLVPDRNYGYTF.